This is a list of T cell receptor beta chains from one sample in a study of long-term antiretroviral therapy in people with HIV. Clones were sequenced by immunoSEQ multiplex PCR, and TCRdb holds only the in-frame ones, with some missing. This table has more than 15,000 clones, roughly 94% appearing once. Source: unsorted PBMCs, taken 6 to 6.5 years after starting antiretroviral therapy. These TCRs come from a woman in her forties or fifties with HIV. Each CDR3 is given with its conserved first and last residue. D genes are given only for firm matches. A row's size may be missing; if present it is once, few, many or a size class.

d_gene: NA; abundance: NA; v_gene: TRBV20-1; j_gene: TRBJ1-2; CDR3nt: TGCAGTGCTAGGGTGACCTATGGCTACACCTTC; CDR3aa: CSARVTYGYTF
d_gene: TRBD1; abundance: NA; v_gene: TRBV29-1; j_gene: TRBJ2-3; CDR3nt: TGCAGCGTTGGAATGGACAGGGGTGGCACAGATACGCAGTATTTT; CDR3aa: CSVGMDRGGTDTQYF
d_gene: NA; abundance: NA; v_gene: TRBV7-2; j_gene: TRBJ1-2; CDR3nt: TGTGCCAGCAGCTTTTACGGGGGAAATGGCTACACCTTC; CDR3aa: CASSFYGGNGYTF
d_gene: TRBD1; abundance: NA; v_gene: TRBV6-1; j_gene: TRBJ2-5; CDR3nt: TGTGCCAGCAGTGTCGGACAGGGGAGACAAGAGACCCAGTACTTC; CDR3aa: CASSVGQGRQETQYF
d_gene: NA; abundance: NA; v_gene: TRBV7-8; j_gene: TRBJ1-1; CDR3nt: TGTGCCAGCAGCTTAGGGGGAATAGCTTTCTTT; CDR3aa: CASSLGGIAFF
d_gene: NA; abundance: NA; v_gene: TRBV28; j_gene: TRBJ2-7; CDR3nt: TGTGCCAGCAGTTTACCGGTTTCCTACGAGCAGTACTTC; CDR3aa: CASSLPVSYEQYF
d_gene: TRBD2; abundance: NA; v_gene: TRBV5-4; j_gene: TRBJ2-7; CDR3nt: TGTGCCAGCAGCTTGAGCATGGTGAGCGGGAGGGCCCACGAGCAGTACTTC; CDR3aa: CASSLSMVSGRAHEQYF
d_gene: NA; abundance: NA; v_gene: TRBV11-3; j_gene: TRBJ2-7; CDR3nt: TGTGCCAGCAGCTTAGGAGGCGCAGAGGGCTACGAGCAGTACTTC; CDR3aa: CASSLGGAEGYEQYF
d_gene: NA; abundance: NA; v_gene: TRBV7-8; j_gene: TRBJ1-2; CDR3nt: TGTGCCAGCAGCTTAGATTCAGTAGAGGGCTACACCTTC; CDR3aa: CASSLDSVEGYTF
d_gene: NA; abundance: NA; v_gene: TRBV9; j_gene: TRBJ2-5; CDR3nt: TGTGCCAGCAGCGTAGGACTAGAAGAGACCCAGTACTTC; CDR3aa: CASSVGLEETQYF
d_gene: TRBD2; abundance: NA; v_gene: TRBV4-2; j_gene: TRBJ2-3; CDR3nt: TGTGCCAGCAGCCAAGAGGCTAGCGGGAGTGGCACAGATACGCAGTATTTT; CDR3aa: CASSQEASGSGTDTQYF
d_gene: NA; abundance: NA; v_gene: TRBV27; j_gene: TRBJ2-1; CDR3nt: TGTGCCAGCATAACCGCGACAGGCAATGAGCAGTTCTTC; CDR3aa: CASITATGNEQFF
d_gene: TRBD1; abundance: NA; v_gene: TRBV5-1; j_gene: TRBJ1-1; CDR3nt: TGCGCCAGCAGCCCGGGACAGATGAACACTGAAGCTTTCTTT; CDR3aa: CASSPGQMNTEAFF
d_gene: TRBD1; abundance: NA; v_gene: TRBV19; j_gene: TRBJ2-1; CDR3nt: TGTGCCAGTAGCTTATGGACAGGGAGGAATGAGCAGTTCTTC; CDR3aa: CASSLWTGRNEQFF
d_gene: NA; abundance: once; v_gene: TRBV28; j_gene: TRBJ2-5; CDR3nt: TGTGCCAGCAGTTTATTGGACGCACTTGGAGAGACCCAGTACTTC; CDR3aa: CASSLLDALGETQYF
d_gene: TRBD1; abundance: NA; v_gene: TRBV13; j_gene: TRBJ2-5; CDR3nt: TGTGCCAGCAGACGACAGGGAGTTCTAGAGACCCAGTACTTC; CDR3aa: CASRRQGVLETQYF
d_gene: NA; abundance: NA; v_gene: TRBV18; j_gene: TRBJ1-2; CDR3nt: TGTGCCAGCTCACCACCGCACATAGGCTATGGCTACACCTTC; CDR3aa: CASSPPHIGYGYTF
d_gene: NA; abundance: NA; v_gene: TRBV7-9; j_gene: TRBJ2-7; CDR3nt: TGTGCCAGCAGCTTAGAATCCGGGGGCGAGCAGTACTTC; CDR3aa: CASSLESGGEQYF
d_gene: NA; abundance: NA; v_gene: TRBV25-1; j_gene: TRBJ1-2; CDR3nt: TGTGCCAGCAGTGGAGGGTATGGCTACACCTTC; CDR3aa: CASSGGYGYTF
d_gene: NA; abundance: NA; v_gene: TRBV11-2; j_gene: TRBJ1-2; CDR3nt: TGTGCCAGCAGCTTACAGGGGTATCCTTATGGCTACACCTTC; CDR3aa: CASSLQGYPYGYTF
d_gene: NA; abundance: NA; v_gene: TRBV5-1; j_gene: TRBJ2-7; CDR3nt: TGCGCCAGCAGCCCATCAGGTGGGGTCGCTCTCGACGAGCAGTACTTC; CDR3aa: CASSPSGGVALDEQYF
d_gene: TRBD1; abundance: once; v_gene: TRBV11-2; j_gene: TRBJ1-1; CDR3nt: TGTGCCAGCAGCTTAGATCGGCCGGGACAGAATAATGAAGCTTTCTTT; CDR3aa: CASSLDRPGQNNEAFF
d_gene: NA; abundance: NA; v_gene: TRBV11-2; j_gene: TRBJ2-3; CDR3nt: TGTGCCAGCAGTTTGGACTGGATGGGAACAGATACGCAGTATTTT; CDR3aa: CASSLDWMGTDTQYF
d_gene: TRBD1; abundance: NA; v_gene: TRBV30; j_gene: TRBJ2-5; CDR3nt: TGTGCCTGGAGTGTCGGGAAACAGGGGGTCGGGAGCACAGAGACCCAGTACTTC; CDR3aa: CAWSVGKQGVGSTETQYF